Below are 27 T cell receptor beta chains sequenced from a single sample in a study of blood T cell repertoires in COVID-19. Profiling relied on immunoSEQ multiplex PCR, and the TCRdb table lists in-frame clones only, not all of them. The sample records 450,000 or so clones, around nine tenths being singletons. The specimen was peripheral blood. These receptors came from a man younger than 30 with COVID-19, enrolled during active disease.

The chain employs TRBV7-9 and TRBJ2-1; TRBD2 matches 8 bases. CDR3 size: 16 residues. Looked up from germline, CDR1 is SEHNR and CDR2 is FQNEAQ (reference sequence). After removal of 3 bases from V and 9 bases from J, the junction contained 13 bases not matched to a gene. The CDR3 coding sequence is TGTGCCAGCAGCTTGGCGCGTAGCGGGGTAAGTTGTGAGCAGTTCTTC. Translating it yields CASSLARSGVSCEQFF.

The chain joins TRBV5-8 to TRBJ2-3, with 9 nucleotides matching TRBD2. The V gene's germline CDR1 is SGHTS and CDR2 YDEGEE. Trimming cost V 5 bases and J 2 bases; bases outside gene matches: 9. The length of the CDR3 is 16 residues. DNA of the CDR3: TGTGCCAGCAGGGCCGGGACTAGCCTCATCACAGATACGCAGTATTTT. It specifies CASRAGTSLITDTQYF.

V usage is TRBV7-8 and J usage is TRBJ2-2; 11 bases fit TRBD2. V shed 4 bases, J shed 1 base, and the junction held 14 bases outside the gene matches. Germline CDR1 is SGHVS and CDR2 is FQNEAQ. This CDR3 is 20 amino acids long. DNA of the CDR3: TGTGCCAGCAGCTCACCACTAGCGGGGGCCTCCTACTGGAACACCGGGGAGCTGTTTTTT. It specifies CASSSPLAGASYWNTGELFF.

The chain employs TRBV11-3 and TRBJ2-7; TRBD1 aligns across 9 bases. The V segment lost 0 bases and the J segment 1 base; nucleotides outside the gene matches: 4. From germline, CDR1 is SGHNT and CDR2 YENEEA. CDR3 length: 16 residues. CDR3 DNA sequence: TGTGCCAGCAGCTTAGACCGGGACAGGGCGTCCTACGAGCAGTACTTC. Translation gives CASSLDRDRASYEQYF. Full variable domain (rest looked up from reference TRBV11-3 and TRBJ2-7): EAGVVQSPRYKIIEKKQPVAFWCNPISGHNTLYWYLQNLGQGPELLIRYENEEAVDDSQLPKDRFSAERLKGVDSTLKIQPAELGDSAVYLCASSLDRDRASYEQYFGPGTRLTVT.

The chain carries TRBV2 and TRBJ2-7; 9 positions agree with TRBD2. CDR3 length: 17 residues. V dropped 3 bases and J dropped 3; count of bases not matched to a gene: 12. The V gene's germline CDR1 is SNHLY and CDR2 FYNNEI. Here the CDR3 DNA reads TGTGCCAGCAGTGATTTCCCGACTAGCGGCACCCACTACGAGCAGTACTTC. It specifies CASSDFPTSGTHYEQYF.

The chain has TRBV2 and TRBJ2-3; 9 nucleotides align to TRBD2. The V gene's germline CDR1 is SNHLY and CDR2 FYNNEI. The CDR3 runs 16 residues. The trim removed 5 bases at V and 5 bases at J, leaving 11 bases unmatched. The CDR3 here is CASSYLPGLAGDTQYF. The CDR3 coding sequence is TGTGCCAGCAGTTACCTGCCGGGACTAGCTGGAGATACGCAGTATTTT.

The chain joins TRBV5-4 to TRBJ1-1; TRBD1 agrees at 8 bases. The CDR3 extends over 14 amino acids. Trimming removed 2 bases from V and 7 bases from J; junction bases left unmatched: 7. The germline V gene encodes CDR1 SGHNT and CDR2 YYREEE (reference sequence). The CDR3 DNA follows: TGTGCCAGCAGCTTTGCAGGGGGCGCGTTTGAAGCTTTCTTT. Its protein is CASSFAGGAFEAFF. Full variable domain (missing parts from reference TRBV5-4 and TRBJ1-1): ETGVTQSPTHLIKTRGQQVTLRCSSQSGHNTVSWYQQALGQGPQFIFQYYREEENGRGNFPPRFSGLQFPNYSSELNVNALELDDSALYLCASSFAGGAFEAFFGQGTRLTVV.

The chain recombines TRBV3-1 (or the pseudogene TRBV3-2) with TRBJ2-1, with D possibly matching TRBD2 (5 bases). This CDR3 region has 12 residues. Trimming removed 4 bases from V and 6 bases from J, with 7 bases in between. Germline lookup yields CDR1 LGHDT and CDR2 YNNKEL (reference sequence). As DNA, the CDR3 is TGTGCCAGCAGCCCGAGCGGCAATGAGCAGTTCTTC. Amino acids: CASSPSGNEQFF.

This clone came up a few times. Other DNA variants within this sample encode the same CDR3. The chain is built from TRBV7-3 and TRBJ2-3, with D unresolved. There are 14 residues in the CDR3. V dropped 1 base and J dropped 0 bases, with 5 bases sitting between them. Germline V gives CDR1 SGHTA, CDR2 FQGTGA. CDR3 sequence reads: CASSLSVSTDTQYF. Written as DNA, the CDR3 is TGTGCCAGCAGCTTAAGCGTAAGCACAGATACGCAGTATTTT.

This chain joins TRBV7-9 and TRBJ1-2, with D perhaps TRBD1 (6 bases). Germline lookup yields CDR1 SEHNR and CDR2 FQNEAQ (reference sequence). With 1 base removed from V and 10 bases from J, the gap between germline ends came to 13 bases. This CDR3 is built from 13 residues. The CDR3 bases are TGTGCCAGCAGCTTAGTAAACAGGGCGCCCTACACCTTC. It specifies CASSLVNRAPYTF. The full variable domain, with the rest looked up from reference TRBV7-9 and TRBJ1-2, is DTGVSQNPRHKITKRGQNVTFRCDPISEHNRLYWYRQTLGQGPEFLTYFQNEAQLEKSRLLSDRFSAERPKGSFSTLEIQRTEQGDSAMYLCASSLVNRAPYTFGSGTRLTVV.

This clone appeared a single time. The chain has TRBV6-5 and TRBJ2-3; D call uncertain. V was trimmed by 7 bases and J by 2 bases, leaving 10 bases between them. Germline V gene sequence: CDR1 MNHEY, CDR2 SVGAGI. This CDR3 has 13 residues. The CDR3 loop reads CASKTTDTDTQYF. The CDR3 nucleotides read TGTGCCAGCAAAACAACAGACACAGATACGCAGTATTTT.

In this sample, this clone turned up once. The same CDR3 also results from other DNA sequences found in this sample. The chain carries TRBV11-2 and TRBJ2-5; 12 bases match TRBD2. The germline V gene has CDR1 SGHAT and CDR2 FQNNGV. CDR3 length equals 15 residues. V was clipped by 5 bases and J by 5 bases; unmatched bases: 6. CDR3 bases: TGTGCCAGCAGCCCGGGACTAGCGGGTGTGGAGACCCAGTACTTC. It specifies CASSPGLAGVETQYF.

The V and J genes are TRBV7-9 and TRBJ2-5; tentative D call: TRBD2 (5 bases). Trimming removed 1 base from V and 1 base from J, with 7 bases in between. The germline gives CDR1 SEHNR, CDR2 FQNEAQ (reference sequence). The CDR3 has 14 residues. The CDR3 reads CASSLGRAQETQYF. CDR3 in DNA: TGTGCCAGCAGCTTAGGGCGGGCCCAAGAGACCCAGTACTTC.

The chain is built from TRBV28 and TRBJ1-5; D uncertain. The CDR3 is 14 amino acids. V was shortened by 1 base and J by 5 bases, with 9 bases between the two germline ends. Per germline, CDR1 MDHEN and CDR2 SYDVKM. The CDR3 loop is CASSLFIGDQPQHF. CDR3 in DNA: TGTGCCAGCAGTTTATTTATCGGTGATCAGCCCCAGCATTTT.

The chain links TRBV10-2 to TRBJ2-5; 7 bases are shared with TRBD1. Germline-derived CDR1 and CDR2 are WSHSY and SAAADI. V lost 6 bases and J lost 7; bases outside the gene matches: 8. This CDR3 has 13 residues. This CDR3 is CASRADRQRTQYF. In DNA, the CDR3 is TGCGCCAGCAGGGCGGACAGGCAGCGGACCCAGTACTTC.

The chain uses TRBV6-5 and TRBJ2-7, with D maybe TRBD2 (5 bases). Trimming removed 6 bases from V and 0 bases from J, with 6 bases in between. Germline CDR1 is MNHEY and CDR2 is SVGAGI. CDR3 length: 12 residues. The CDR3 DNA sequence: TGTGCCAGCAGAGCGGACTCCTACGAGCAGTACTTC. Its protein is CASRADSYEQYF.

This clone was seen just once. V and J are TRBV11-3 and TRBJ2-2, with 12 bases that match TRBD2. This CDR3 comprises 16 residues. V was pared by 1 base and J by 6 bases, with 3 bases of the junction left unmatched. Germline CDR1 SGHNT, CDR2 YENEEA. CDR3 in DNA: TGTGCCAGCAGCTTAGTTCTAGCGGGAGGGCCCGGGGAGCTGTTTTTT. Its translation: CASSLVLAGGPGELFF.

The chain couples TRBV24-1 to TRBJ1-5; 7 bases align to TRBD1. Germline CDR1 KGHDR, CDR2 SFDVKD. Trimming cost V 4 bases and J 7 bases; bases outside gene matches: 12. There are 16 residues in the CDR3. The CDR3 spells CATSDSRQGRGQPQHF. The CDR3 DNA reads as TGTGCCACCAGTGACTCCCGACAGGGAAGAGGGCAGCCCCAGCATTTT.

V usage is TRBV9 and J usage is TRBJ1-2, with 9 bases lining up with TRBD1. The germline V gene encodes CDR1 SGDLS and CDR2 YYNGEE. The J segment lost 7 bases and the V segment lost 5 bases, leaving 9 bases of the junction unmatched. The CDR3 sequence is 14 residues long. Here the CDR3 reads CASRGDRVAGGYTF. CDR3 coding DNA: TGTGCCAGCAGAGGGGACAGGGTGGCCGGTGGCTACACCTTC.

This clone showed up just once. The CDR3 sequence is CASSPLGGGPYNEQFF. DNA for the CDR3: TGTGCCAGCAGCCCCCTAGGGGGAGGGCCCTACAATGAGCAGTTCTTC. The J gene is TRBJ2-1, the V gene TRBV11-2; a possible D gene is TRBD2 (7 bases). The CDR3 covers 16 residues. V was pared by 5 bases and J by 2 bases, with 16 bases between. CDR1 and CDR2 from the germline V gene are SGHAT and FQNNGV. Based on the CDR3 plus reference TRBV11-2 and TRBJ2-1, the full variable domain is EAGVAQSPRYKIIEKRQSVAFWCNPISGHATLYWYQQILGQGPKLLIQFQNNGVVDDSQLPKDRFSAERLKGVDSTLKIQPAKLEDSAVYLCASSPLGGGPYNEQFFGPGTRLTVL.

The chain joins TRBV5-1 to TRBJ2-6, with no clear D. V shed 8 bases and J shed 0 bases, with 3 bases lying between them. The CDR3 length is 12 residues. The V gene's germline CDR1 is SGHRS and CDR2 YFSETQ. The chain's CDR3 is CASLSGANVLTF. The CDR3 DNA follows: TGCGCCAGTCTCTCTGGGGCCAACGTCCTGACTTTC.

The gene calls are TRBV9 and TRBJ2-7, with 7 bases lining up with TRBD1. The germline gives CDR1 SGDLS, CDR2 YYNGEE. The CDR3 extends over 12 amino acids. Trimming removed 2 bases from V and 4 bases from J; junction bases left unmatched: 0. The CDR3 DNA reads as TGTGCCAGCAGCGTGACAGGGTACGAGCAGTACTTC. This encodes CASSVTGYEQYF.

The chain uses TRBV6-5 and TRBJ2-2; 7 bases are a match to TRBD2. Trimming took 6 bases from V and 4 from J; bases not matched to a gene: 5. Germline V CDR1 and CDR2: MNHEY, SVGAGI. The CDR3 covers 14 residues. CDR3 sequence (DNA): TGTGCCAGCAGCCGGGGGGTTGGCACCGGGGAGCTGTTTTTT. Protein sequence: CASSRGVGTGELFF.

V is TRBV5-1 and J is TRBJ2-1; the match to TRBD2 covers 8 bases. Germline trimming cut 4 bases from V and 8 bases from J; bases unmatched to any gene: 8. The CDR3 covers 14 residues. Germline loops: CDR1 SGHRS, CDR2 YFSETQ. The CDR3 loop reads CASSAGSGADEQFF. DNA for the CDR3: TGCGCCAGCAGCGCGGGTAGCGGGGCTGATGAGCAGTTCTTC.

A word on this clone: A junction boundary mismatches the germline segment, possibly from a read error. The chain carries TRBV2 and TRBJ1-2, with no clear D. The germline gives CDR1 SNHLY, CDR2 FYNNEI. The CDR3 consists of 14 residues. In DNA, the CDR3 is TGTGCCAGCAGGGAAGAAGGAGACCAAGGCGGCTACACCTTC. Translating it yields CASREEGDQGGYTF.

The chain couples TRBV14 to TRBJ2-1; no clear D gene. V dropped 2 bases and J dropped 0 bases, with 8 bases sitting between them. The CDR3 sequence is 15 residues long. Germline V CDR1 and CDR2: SGHDN, FVKESK. The CDR3 protein is CASSQSLGSYNEQFF. CDR3 sequence (DNA): TGTGCCAGCAGCCAATCACTCGGCTCCTACAATGAGCAGTTCTTC.

The chain is built from TRBV19 and TRBJ2-7, with TRBD1 matching over 7 bases. With 2 bases clipped from V and 2 bases from J, the junction kept 3 bases outside the gene matches. The germline V gene encodes CDR1 LNHDA and CDR2 SQIVND (reference sequence). The CDR3 is 14 residues long. CDR3 loop: CASSITTGAYEQYF. The CDR3 DNA is TGTGCCAGTAGTATAACTACAGGGGCCTACGAGCAGTACTTC.